Below, 23 T cell receptor beta chains from the same sample are listed, as sequenced in a study of T cell responses to AZD1222 COVID-19 vaccine. Using immunoSEQ multiplex PCR, the repertoire was profiled, and TCRdb retains in-frame clones only, with some absent. In the table there are fewer than 110,000 clones, 90% to 95% of which are singletons. Specimen: peripheral blood, collected on day 0 of AZD1222 vaccination. These receptors were obtained from an adult in good health.

This chain joins TRBV13 and TRBJ2-7, with 7 bases that match TRBD1. J gave up 4 bases and V 5 bases, and 14 bases lay outside the gene matches. The germline V gene has CDR1 PRHDT and CDR2 FYEKMQ (reference sequence). The length of the CDR3 is 16 residues. The CDR3, as DNA: TGTGCCAGCAGCAGTTCTAGCAGGGGGAAAGGATACGAGCAGTACTTC. It is translated as CASSSSSRGKGYEQYF.

The chain combines TRBV7-2 with TRBJ2-1; D uncertain. Between the trimmed V and J ends, which lost 5 bases and 6 bases, there was a span of 11 bases. This CDR3 has 13 amino acids. The germline V gene has CDR1 SGHTA and CDR2 FQGNSA. For the CDR3, the DNA is TGTGCCAGCAGCCCTGCCCCATCCAATGAGCAGTTCTTC. Translation: CASSPAPSNEQFF.

This chain connects TRBV5-5 to TRBJ2-7; 9 positions agree with TRBD1. Trimming cost V 6 bases and J 2 bases; bases outside gene matches: 9. In germline, CDR1 is SGHKS, CDR2 YYEKEE (reference sequence). The CDR3 length is 15 residues. The CDR3 here is CASTLGGDRAYEQYF. CDR3 in DNA: TGTGCCAGCACCCTCGGTGGGGACAGGGCCTACGAGCAGTACTTC.

This chain connects TRBV23-1 to TRBJ2-1, with D unclear. TRBV23-1 is an ORF; its function is uncertain. V was pared by 3 bases and J by 0 bases, with 12 bases between. This CDR3 region has 16 residues. Written as DNA, the CDR3 is TGCGCCAGCAGTCATCCGGACGCAAGCTCCTACAATGAGCAGTTCTTC. It codes for CASSHPDASSYNEQFF.

The V call is TRBV3-1 (or the pseudogene TRBV3-2), the J call TRBJ2-7, with 7 bases aligning to TRBD1. Germline CDR1 LGHDT, CDR2 YNNKEL (reference sequence). Trimming cost V 1 base and J 1 base; bases outside gene matches: 4. There are 15 residues in the CDR3. The CDR3 region has the DNA TGTGCCAGCAGCCAAGGTTGGGACAGATCCTACGAGCAGTACTTC. The encoded protein is CASSQGWDRSYEQYF.

In this sample, this clone turned up once. The chain has TRBV7-3 and TRBJ2-6, with 7 nucleotides matching TRBD2. V trimming: 2 bases; J trimming: 1 base; junction bases outside the gene matches: 8. The CDR3 totals 18 residues. Germline CDR1 is SGHTA and CDR2 is FQGTGA. The CDR3 nucleotides read TGTGCCAGCAGCTTAGGGAGGGGTTGGGTATCTGGGGCCAACGTCCTGACTTTC. It yields the protein CASSLGRGWVSGANVLTF.

The chain's CDR3 is CASSSLAGAGGSYNEQFF. CDR3 nucleotide sequence: TGTGCCAGCAGCTCACTAGCGGGAGCGGGTGGCTCCTACAATGAGCAGTTCTTC. The chain joins TRBV27 to TRBJ2-1, with 11 bases fitting TRBD2. With V trimmed by 6 bases and J by 0 bases, 10 bases remained unmatched. Germline V gene lookup returns CDR1 MNHEY and CDR2 SMNVEV (reference sequence). This CDR3 is built from 18 residues.

The V and J genes are TRBV27 and TRBJ1-6; 8 nucleotides agree with TRBD1. CDR1 is MNHEY, CDR2 SMNVEV, per germline (reference sequence). This CDR3 is built from 13 residues. The junction had 4 bases not matched to a gene; V was cut back by 6 bases and J by 9 bases. The CDR3 nucleotides read TGTGCCAGCAGGGACAGGGTTCTTTCACCCCTCCACTTT. Its protein product is CASRDRVLSPLHF.

The chain links TRBV28 to TRBJ2-3, with D unresolved. Germline V gives CDR1 MDHEN, CDR2 SYDVKM. CDR3 length: 11 amino acids. V was trimmed by 10 bases and J by 4 bases, leaving 9 bases between them. The CDR3 region is CATKDPDTQYF. CDR3 in DNA: TGTGCCACCAAGGATCCAGATACGCAGTATTTT.

The genes are TRBV29-1 and TRBJ1-4; D ambiguous. The ends were cut back, 5 bases at V and 6 bases at J, with 16 bases in the middle. The CDR3 extends over 14 amino acids. The germline gives CDR1 SQVTM, CDR2 ANQGSEA. The CDR3 here is CSVPRTTTDEKLFF. CDR3 nucleotide sequence: TGCAGCGTTCCCCGGACGACTACGGATGAAAAACTGTTTTTT. Full variable domain (missing parts from reference TRBV29-1 and TRBJ1-4): SAVISQKPSRDICQRGTSLTIQCQVDSQVTMMFWYRQQPGQSLTLIATANQGSEATYESGFVIDKFPISRPNLTFSTLTVSNMSPEDSSIYLCSVPRTTTDEKLFFGSGTQLSVL.

The chain joins TRBV11-2 to TRBJ1-1; D is undetermined. Germline loops: CDR1 SGHAT, CDR2 FQNNGV. Between the trimmed V and J ends, which lost 0 bases and 4 bases, there was a span of 12 bases. The CDR3 covers 15 residues. The CDR3: CASSLEGGVSTEAFF. The CDR3, as DNA: TGTGCCAGCAGCTTAGAGGGTGGGGTCAGCACTGAAGCTTTCTTT. The full variable domain, with the rest looked up from reference TRBV11-2 and TRBJ1-1, is EAGVAQSPRYKIIEKRQSVAFWCNPISGHATLYWYQQILGQGPKLLIQFQNNGVVDDSQLPKDRFSAERLKGVDSTLKIQPAKLEDSAVYLCASSLEGGVSTEAFFGQGTRLTVV.

The CDR3, as DNA: TGTGCCAGCAGTGGTTCCAGGACAGGCTCCGAGCAGTACTTC. Protein: CASSGSRTGSEQYF. The chain is built from TRBV28 and TRBJ2-7; 7 bases match TRBD1. This CDR3 contains 14 residues. CDR1 is MDHEN, CDR2 SYDVKM, per germline. Trimming cost V 5 bases and J 6 bases; bases outside gene matches: 10.

This rearrangement joins TRBV15 to TRBJ2-5; D call uncertain. This CDR3 contains 11 residues. Per the germline V gene, CDR1 is LNHNV and CDR2 is YYDKDF (reference sequence). Trimming took off 5 bases at V and 7 bases at J, with 8 bases between the two ends. CDR3 sequence: CATSLPGTQYF. The CDR3 DNA is TGTGCCACCAGCCTCCCGGGGACCCAGTACTTC. Full variable domain (outside the CDR3, taken from reference TRBV15 and TRBJ2-5): DAMVIQNPRYQVTQFGKPVTLSCSQTLNHNVMYWYQQKSSQAPKLLFHYYDKDFNNEADTPDNFQSRRPNTSFCFLDIRSPGLGDTAMYLCATSLPGTQYFGPGTRLLVL.

This chain links TRBV12-3 or TRBV12-4 with TRBJ2-7, with D hard to call. This CDR3 has 13 amino acids. Trimming removed 7 bases from V and 4 bases from J, with 14 bases in between. Here the CDR3 DNA reads TGTGCCAGCAAATTCTTGGGGAATTACGAGCAGTACTTC. Protein sequence: CASKFLGNYEQYF.

This clone was seen only once. The rearrangement joins TRBV5-1 to TRBJ2-7; no clear D gene. Between the trimmed V and J ends, which lost 4 bases and 3 bases, there was a span of 14 bases. Germline loops: CDR1 SGHRS, CDR2 YFSETQ. The CDR3 is 14 amino acids. The chain's CDR3 is CASSTDSTRYEQYF. In nucleotides, the CDR3 is TGCGCCAGCAGCACTGACTCAACCCGCTACGAGCAGTACTTC.

The V gene is TRBV15, the J gene TRBJ1-4; D remains ambiguous. Trimming cost V 5 bases and J 7 bases, with 17 bases left between them. Germline values: CDR1 LNHNV, CDR2 YYDKDF (reference sequence). The CDR3 has 15 residues. The DNA of the CDR3 is TGTGCCACCAGCGCAATGTCCACCCCTAGTGAAAAACTGTTTTTT. Protein product: CATSAMSTPSEKLFF.

The V gene is TRBV5-5, the J gene TRBJ1-2, with 9 bases matching TRBD1. V lost 6 bases and J lost 8; bases outside the gene matches: 17. Germline values: CDR1 SGHKS, CDR2 YYEKEE (reference sequence). The CDR3 spans 16 residues. The CDR3 spells CASTLSPGTGYSGYTF. The CDR3 DNA reads TGTGCCAGCACCCTTTCCCCCGGGACAGGGTATTCCGGCTACACCTTC.

This chain links TRBV10-3 with TRBJ2-1, with 8 positions matching TRBD2. Germline loops: CDR1 ENHRY, CDR2 SYGVKD. J was trimmed by 1 base and V by 10 bases; bases with no gene match: 15. The CDR3 spans 17 residues. The CDR3 nucleotides are TGTGCCACCTCCGTGCTGATCAGCGGGAGTTCCTACAATGAGCAGTTCTTC. This gives the protein CATSVLISGSSYNEQFF.

The rearrangement links TRBV28 to TRBJ1-1; D might be TRBD1 (5 bases). Germline CDR1 MDHEN, CDR2 SYDVKM. Trimming pared 1 base from V and 1 base from J, leaving 16 bases between. The CDR3 has 17 residues. CDR3: CASSLYRGGAGNTEAFF. For the CDR3, the DNA is TGTGCCAGCAGTTTATATAGGGGAGGGGCCGGGAACACTGAAGCTTTCTTT.

The chain links TRBV19 to TRBJ2-7; TRBD1 matches at 10 bases. The CDR3 has 15 amino acids. V was pared by 3 bases and J by 3 bases, with 5 bases of the junction left unmatched. CDR1 is LNHDA, CDR2 SQIVND, per germline (reference sequence). CDR3 coding DNA: TGTGCCAGTAGTATCGGGGGACAGGGGAGCTACGAGCAGTACTTC. This translates into CASSIGGQGSYEQYF.

The J gene is TRBJ2-3, the V gene TRBV5-6; no reliable D call. Germline loops: CDR1 SGHDT, CDR2 YYEEEE. V was shortened by 2 bases and J by 2 bases, with 9 bases between the two germline ends. There are 14 residues in the CDR3. The CDR3 DNA sequence: TGTGCCAGCAGCTTCCCACAGTCCACAGATACGCAGTATTTT. This gives the protein CASSFPQSTDTQYF.

The rearrangement uses TRBV7-8 and TRBJ2-7; 11 bases match TRBD2. Germline V gene sequence: CDR1 SGHVS, CDR2 FQNEAQ. Losses at the gene ends were 5 bases for V and 3 bases for J; bases not matched to a gene: 3. The CDR3 is made up of 14 amino acids. CDR3: CASSQTSGNYEQYF. CDR3 DNA: TGTGCCAGCAGCCAGACTAGCGGGAACTACGAGCAGTACTTC. The entire variable domain, with the rest obtained from reference TRBV7-8 and TRBJ2-7, is as follows: GAGVSQSPRYKVAKRGQDVALRCDPISGHVSLFWYQQALGQGPEFLTYFQNEAQLDKSGLPSDRFFAERPEGSVSTLKIQRTQQEDSAVYLCASSQTSGNYEQYFGPGTRLTVT.

The V call is TRBV25-1, the J call TRBJ1-1; possibly TRBD1 for D (6 bases). Germline CDR1 is MGHDK and CDR2 is SYGVNS. Trimming pared 5 bases from V and 7 bases from J, leaving 14 bases between. The CDR3 is 13 amino acids. The CDR3 here is CASSTGTAVEAFF. The CDR3 DNA follows: TGTGCCAGCAGTACAGGGACGGCGGTTGAAGCTTTCTTT.